This TCR beta chain is drawn from a study of beta chain features in type 1 diabetes. General study points: Insertion counts at VDJ junctions were lower in type 1 diabetes patients, who also showed more deletions there.

The isolated RNA, all of it, was reverse transcribed, so expressed TCRB transcripts were what got sequenced. About 3.57 million reads were obtained on average from naive, central memory and regulatory T cell samples. Data came from immunoSEQ multiplex PCR; TCRdb stores just in-frame clones and leaves some out. The repertoire has over 500,000 clones, roughly 16% of them found once; the top ten carry more than 0.08%. Only a few counts were recorded for this clone. Its antigen is not identified. This CDR3 region has 14 residues. The junction had 6 bases not matched to a gene; V was cut back by 6 bases and J by 4 bases. Germline assignment: CDR1 MNHNY and CDR2 SVGAGI (reference sequence).

Sample: naive CD4+ T cells from blood. This sequence originates from a young man in good health. The rearrangement links TRBV6-6 to TRBJ1-3; 7 nucleotides line up with TRBD1. This chain's CDR3 is CASSALTGGNTIYF. The CDR3 DNA sequence: TGTGCCAGCAGCGCCCTGACAGGGGGAAACACCATATATTTT.